This T cell receptor beta chain was captured in a study of T cells after posttransplantation cyclophosphamide. General study results and limits: Later blood repertoires were often dominated by clones from the donor CD8+ memory compartment. Skin or GI-infiltrating T cells shared few TRB sequences with blood. Recipient CMV seropositivity and CMV reactivation strongly tracked TRB clonality.

About this clone itself: The antigen is undetermined.

Germline-derived CDR1 and CDR2 are SNHLY and FYNNEI. The CDR3 has 13 amino acids. The germline V and J ends were trimmed by 3 bases and 13 bases, with 16 bases remaining between them. Control samples came 1 year after myeloablative marrow transplants with methotrexate plus calcineurin inhibitor. Sequencing was performed with immunoSEQ multiplex PCR; in TCRdb, only in-frame clones are kept and a portion is missing. The sample has 15,000 to 19,000 clones, less than 90% seen once. This clonotype originated in a male patient younger than 30 who received an allogeneic stem cell transplant from a related donor, was CMV-positive, and had no GVHD. Some T cells may be graft donor cells. The chain joins TRBV2 to TRBJ2-1; D unresolved. The source material was PBMCs, sampled roughly 57 weeks after allogeneic stem cell transplant with calcineurin inhibitor and methotrexate. This CDR3 is CASSDSPSTAQFF. The CDR3 DNA reads as TGTGCCAGCAGTGATAGCCCCTCAACTGCCCAGTTCTTC.